The clone carrying this T cell receptor (beta chain) came up many times. Its antigen is currently unknown. Relying on iRepertoire HTBI primers and Arm-PCR of CDR3 regions, the team built TCR beta libraries. TCRdb analysed the multiplex PCR reads with MiXCR anew, one entry per CDR3 protein. The profile shows a few hundred thousand distinct CDR3 sequences, about 15% of them singletons. V shed 5 bases and J shed 4 bases, with 8 bases lying between them. CDR3 length: 12 amino acids. Germline assignment: CDR1 MDHEN and CDR2 SYDVKM. This specimen belongs to a study of regulatory T cells in long-lasting Graves disease. Study conclusions and caveats: Preferential use of TRBV28, TRBJ1-2 and TRBJ2-5 was seen in persistent disease. Clonotypes that were public and shared totalled a few thousand in persistent patients versus 800 to 1,000 in new patients.

Sample time point: newly diagnosed GD, antithyroid drugs for less than 3 months. From PBMCs, RNA was extracted and then used to make the TCR library. This sample also appeared in a second study, on T cells in Graves' hyperthyroidism and ophthalmopathy. This second report adds: Criteria for exclusion of patients were uncontrolled infection, other autoimmune disease, pregnancy or lactation.

V gene TRBV28 combines with J gene TRBJ1-2, with D unresolved. The receptor was isolated from a woman between 18 and 30 years old with Graves disease. Sequenced material: peripheral blood mononuclear cells (PBMCs), taken at new diagnosis, from a patient treated with antithyroid drugs. CDR3 sequence (DNA): TGTGCCAGCAGTGAAGTGGGCTATGGCTACACCTTC. Amino acids: CASSEVGYGYTF.